Reported below is one TCR beta chain. The antigen is undetermined. These data originate in a study of T cell responses to AZD1222 COVID-19 vaccine. Study results and caveats: Increased Spike-specific TCR breadth and depth were observed after two AZD1222 doses. Clonal diversity may have been underestimated, and the donors were mostly white British, with more females than males.

TCRdb's copy holds only in-frame clones and misses some; the assay was immunoSEQ multiplex PCR. The table includes about 120,000 clones, 85% to 95% detected once. The CDR3 extends over 16 amino acids. Deletions cut 8 bases from V and 5 bases from J, with 21 bases between. Germline V gives CDR1 MNHEY, CDR2 SMNVEV (reference sequence). This chain uses TRBV27 with TRBJ1-4; a possible D gene is TRBD1 (6 bases). The receptor was derived from an adult in good health. Specimen: peripheral blood, collected on day 0 of AZD1222 vaccination. For the CDR3, the DNA is TGTGCCAGCGCGTCTCCGGGGGGACACTCAAATGAAAAACTGTTTTTT. Encoded protein: CASASPGGHSNEKLFF. The whole variable domain, filled in from reference TRBV27 and TRBJ1-4, reads EAQVTQNPRYLITVTGKKLTVTCSQNMNHEYMSWYRQDPGLGLRQIYYSMNVEVTDKGDVPEGYKVSRKEKRNFPLILESPSPNQTSLYFCASASPGGHSNEKLFFGSGTQLSVL.